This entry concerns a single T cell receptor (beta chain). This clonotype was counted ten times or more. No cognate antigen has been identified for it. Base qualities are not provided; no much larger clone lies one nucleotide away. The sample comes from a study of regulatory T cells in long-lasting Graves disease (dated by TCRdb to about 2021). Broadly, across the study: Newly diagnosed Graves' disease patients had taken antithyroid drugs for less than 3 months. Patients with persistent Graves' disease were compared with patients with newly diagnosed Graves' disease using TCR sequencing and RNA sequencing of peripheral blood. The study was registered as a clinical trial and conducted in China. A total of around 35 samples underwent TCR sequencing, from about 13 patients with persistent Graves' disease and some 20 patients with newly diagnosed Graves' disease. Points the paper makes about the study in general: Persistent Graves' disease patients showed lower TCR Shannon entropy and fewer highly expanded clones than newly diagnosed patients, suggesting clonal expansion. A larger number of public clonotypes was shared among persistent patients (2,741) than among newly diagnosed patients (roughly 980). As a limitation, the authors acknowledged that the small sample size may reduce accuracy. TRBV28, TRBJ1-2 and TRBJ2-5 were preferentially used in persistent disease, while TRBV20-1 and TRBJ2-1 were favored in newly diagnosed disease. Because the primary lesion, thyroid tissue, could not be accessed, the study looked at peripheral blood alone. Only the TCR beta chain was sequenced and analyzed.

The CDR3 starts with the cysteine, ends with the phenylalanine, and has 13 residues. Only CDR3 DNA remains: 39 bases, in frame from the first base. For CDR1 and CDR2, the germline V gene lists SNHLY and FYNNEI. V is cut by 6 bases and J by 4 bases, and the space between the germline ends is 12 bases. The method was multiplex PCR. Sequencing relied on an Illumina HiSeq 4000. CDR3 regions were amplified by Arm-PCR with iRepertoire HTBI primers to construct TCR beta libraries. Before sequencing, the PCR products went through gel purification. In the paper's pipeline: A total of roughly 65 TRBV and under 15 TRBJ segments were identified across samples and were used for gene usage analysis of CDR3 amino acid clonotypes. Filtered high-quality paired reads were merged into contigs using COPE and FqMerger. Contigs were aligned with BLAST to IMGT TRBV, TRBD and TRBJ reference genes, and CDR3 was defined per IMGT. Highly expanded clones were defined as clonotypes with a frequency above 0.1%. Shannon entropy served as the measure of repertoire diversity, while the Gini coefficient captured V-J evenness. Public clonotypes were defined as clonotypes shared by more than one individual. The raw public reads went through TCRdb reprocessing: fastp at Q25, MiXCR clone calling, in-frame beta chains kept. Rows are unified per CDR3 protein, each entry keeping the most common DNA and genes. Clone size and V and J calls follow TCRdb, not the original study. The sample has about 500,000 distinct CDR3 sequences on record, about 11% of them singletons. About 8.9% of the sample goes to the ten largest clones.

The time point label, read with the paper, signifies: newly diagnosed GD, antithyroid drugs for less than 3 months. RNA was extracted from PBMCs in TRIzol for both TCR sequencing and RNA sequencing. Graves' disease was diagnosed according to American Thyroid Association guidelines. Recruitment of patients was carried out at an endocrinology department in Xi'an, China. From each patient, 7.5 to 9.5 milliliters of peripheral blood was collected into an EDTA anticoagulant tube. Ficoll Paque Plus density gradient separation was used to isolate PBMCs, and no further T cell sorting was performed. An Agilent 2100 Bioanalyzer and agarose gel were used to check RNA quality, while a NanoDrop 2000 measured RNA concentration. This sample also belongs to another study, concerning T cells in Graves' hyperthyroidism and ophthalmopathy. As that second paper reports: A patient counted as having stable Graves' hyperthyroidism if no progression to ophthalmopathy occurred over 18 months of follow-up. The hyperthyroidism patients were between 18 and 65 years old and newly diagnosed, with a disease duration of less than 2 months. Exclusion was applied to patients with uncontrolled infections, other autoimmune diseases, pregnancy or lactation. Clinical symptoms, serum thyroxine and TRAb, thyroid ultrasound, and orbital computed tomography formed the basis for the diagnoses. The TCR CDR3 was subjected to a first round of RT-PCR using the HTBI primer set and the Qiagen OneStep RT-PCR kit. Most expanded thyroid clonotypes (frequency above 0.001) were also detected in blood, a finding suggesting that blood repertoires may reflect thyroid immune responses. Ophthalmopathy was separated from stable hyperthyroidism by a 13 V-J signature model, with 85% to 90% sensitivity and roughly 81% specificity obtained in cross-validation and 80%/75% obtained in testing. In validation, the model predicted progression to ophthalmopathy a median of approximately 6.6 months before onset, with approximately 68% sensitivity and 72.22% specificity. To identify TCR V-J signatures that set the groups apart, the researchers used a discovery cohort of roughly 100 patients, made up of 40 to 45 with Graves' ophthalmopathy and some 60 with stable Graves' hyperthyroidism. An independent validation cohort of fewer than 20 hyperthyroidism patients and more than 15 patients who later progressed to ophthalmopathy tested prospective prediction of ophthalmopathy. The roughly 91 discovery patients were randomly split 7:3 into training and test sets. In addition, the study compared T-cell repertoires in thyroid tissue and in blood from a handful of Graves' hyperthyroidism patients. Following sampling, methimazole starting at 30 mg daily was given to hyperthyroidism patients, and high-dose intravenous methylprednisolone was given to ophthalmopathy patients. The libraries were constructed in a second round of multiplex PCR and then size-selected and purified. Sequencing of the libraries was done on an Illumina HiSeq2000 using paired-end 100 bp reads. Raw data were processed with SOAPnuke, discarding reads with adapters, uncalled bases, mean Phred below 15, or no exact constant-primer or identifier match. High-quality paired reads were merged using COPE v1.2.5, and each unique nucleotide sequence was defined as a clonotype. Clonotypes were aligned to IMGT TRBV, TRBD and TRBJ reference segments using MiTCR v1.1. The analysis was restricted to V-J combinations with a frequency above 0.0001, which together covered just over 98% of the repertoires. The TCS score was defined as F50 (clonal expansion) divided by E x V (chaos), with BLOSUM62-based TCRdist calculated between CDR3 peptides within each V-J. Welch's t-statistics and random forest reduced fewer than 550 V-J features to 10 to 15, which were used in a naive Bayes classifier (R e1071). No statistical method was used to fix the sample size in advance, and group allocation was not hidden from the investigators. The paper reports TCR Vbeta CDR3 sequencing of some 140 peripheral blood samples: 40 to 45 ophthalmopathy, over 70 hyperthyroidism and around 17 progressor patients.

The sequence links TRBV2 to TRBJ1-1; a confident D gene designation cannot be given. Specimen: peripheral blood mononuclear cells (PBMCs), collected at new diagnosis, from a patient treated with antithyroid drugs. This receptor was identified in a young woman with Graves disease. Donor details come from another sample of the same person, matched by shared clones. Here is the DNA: TGTGCCAGCAGGAAGGGCTGGGGCACTGAAGCTTTCTTT. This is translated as CASRKGWGTEAFF.